The subject of this entry is one T cell receptor (beta chain). Antigen specificity is unknown. Sequencing was performed with immunoSEQ multiplex PCR; in TCRdb, only in-frame clones are kept and a portion is missing. The data hold under 150,000 clones, with less than 95% observed a single time. The entry originates in a study of siplizumab effects on memory and regulatory T cells. Regarding the study as a whole: Unstimulated naive T cells seemed to show more diversity than memory cells did, and they also seemed to be among the major contributors to the alloresponse. No more than a minor fraction of alloreactive clones could be traced back to unstimulated subsets.

V was shortened by 1 base and J by 2 bases, with 15 bases between the two germline ends. The CDR3 extends over 16 amino acids. The receptor's source is a human donor in good health. This chain uses TRBV23-1 with TRBJ2-7; either TRBD1 or TRBD2 may fit D (5 bases each). TRBV23-1 qualifies as an ORF whose function is uncertain. The material sequenced was non-Treg CD4+ T cells sorted from blood. This CDR3 reads CASSQFPGTGTYEQYF. In DNA form, the CDR3 reads TGCGCCAGCAGTCAATTCCCCGGGACGGGAACCTACGAGCAGTACTTC.